This is a list of T cell receptor beta chains from one sample in a study of blood T cells in healthy people across ages. MiXCR, run by TCRdb on the 5' RACE reads, gives a single entry per CDR3 protein. The data hold 1.5 million to 2 million distinct CDR3 sequences, with 28% observed a single time. The specimen sequenced was blood. The receptors derive from a woman between 25 and 40 years old in good health. The CDR3 runs from the conserved cysteine through the conserved F or W. Fields, in order: clone size, D gene, V gene, J gene, CDR3 protein, CDR3 DNA. A D gene is named only where the DNA matches it firmly. Expanded clones get a size class; other rows say once, few or many, or leave the size out.

few	-	TRBV20-1	TRBJ1-5	CSARGGMDNQPQHF	TGCAGTGCTAGGGGGGGGATGGACAATCAGCCCCAGCATTTT
-	TRBD2	TRBV19	TRBJ2-1	CVSSRGLATYNEQFF	TGTGTCAGTAGCCGCGGACTAGCGACCTACAATGAGCAGTTCTTC
-	-	TRBV7-2	TRBJ2-5	CASSLDIHGETQYF	TGTGCCAGCAGCTTAGACATCCATGGGGAGACCCAGTACTTC
once	-	TRBV15	TRBJ1-5	CATGTSRGQPQHF	TGTGCCACCGGGACTTCTCGGGGTCAGCCCCAGCATTTT
-	-	TRBV29-1	TRBJ1-2	CSGRQKSYGYTF	TGCAGCGGCCGACAGAAGAGCTATGGCTACACCTTC
-	-	TRBV7-9	TRBJ1-2	CASSLPGVIYGYTF	TGTGCCAGCAGCTTACCTGGGGTAATCTATGGCTACACCTTC
few	-	TRBV20-1	TRBJ2-7	CSAPLQGVRECGEQYF	TGCAGTGCTCCCCTCCAAGGGGTCCGGGAGTGCGGCGAGCAGTACTTC
few	-	TRBV7-9	TRBJ1-1	CAALKPGRNTEAFF	TGTGCCGCCTTGAAGCCGGGACGGAACACTGAAGCTTTCTTT
-	TRBD2	TRBV12-5	TRBJ2-2	CATLGGAAGGELFF	TGTGCTACCCTCGGGGGGGCCGCTGGCGGGGAGCTGTTTTTT
few	-	TRBV24-1	TRBJ1-2	CATRGNGYGYTF	TGTGCCACCAGGGGGAACGGCTATGGCTACACCTTC
-	-	TRBV7-6	TRBJ2-6	CASSLARSSGTNVLTF	TGTGCCAGCAGCTTAGCTAGGAGCTCTGGGACCAACGTCCTGACTTTC
few	TRBD1	TRBV6-6	TRBJ1-6	CASTYRDRDSPLHF	TGTGCCAGCACCTACCGGGACAGGGATTCACCCCTCCACTTT
few	-	TRBV18	TRBJ2-2	CASSPLADGELFF	TGTGCCAGCTCACCACTAGCAGACGGGGAGCTGTTTTTT
-	-	TRBV12-2	TRBJ2-5	CASRLVSRPKGETQYF	TGTGCAAGTCGCTTAGTCTCCCGGCCTAAGGGGGAGACCCAGTACTTC
-	-	TRBV11-3	TRBJ1-4	CASSTTSGAWYEKLFF	TGTGCCAGCAGCACTACGTCGGGGGCGTGGTATGAAAAACTGTTTTTT
-	-	TRBV24-1	TRBJ2-7	CATSNPPRGEQYF	TGTGCCACCAGTAATCCTCCTCGGGGCGAGCAGTACTTC
few	TRBD2	TRBV10-1	TRBJ2-7	CASSERLAGGPAQYF	TGCGCCAGCAGTGAGAGACTAGCGGGGGGTCCGGCTCAGTACTTC
once	TRBD1	TRBV25-1	TRBJ2-5	CASSDLRGKRETQCF	TGTGCCAGCAGTGACCTCAGGGGGAAAAGGGAGACCCAGTGCTTC
-	TRBD2	TRBV11-2	TRBJ2-5	CASSLSSGRIQETQYF	TGTGCCAGCAGCTTATCCAGCGGGAGGATCCAAGAGACCCAGTACTTC
-	TRBD1	TRBV4-3	TRBJ1-2	CASSQVRGQGNGYTF	TGCGCCAGCAGCCAAGTTCGGGGACAGGGGAATGGCTACACCTTC
-	-	TRBV20-1	TRBJ2-4	CSAKAQPLAKNIQYF	TGCAGTGCCAAGGCACAGCCACTAGCCAAAAACATTCAGTACTTC
many	TRBD2	TRBV29-1	TRBJ2-5	CSVAGVAGAQETQYF	TGCAGCGTGGCTGGGGTAGCGGGAGCTCAAGAGACCCAGTACTTC
-	-	TRBV6-5	TRBJ2-1	CASSYSRGSGRNNEQFF	TGTGCCAGCAGTTACTCGAGAGGTAGCGGTCGGAACAATGAGCAGTTCTTC
-	-	TRBV5-1	TRBJ1-4	CASSREDPSEKLFF	TGCGCCAGCAGTCGAGAAGACCCGAGTGAAAAACTGTTTTTT
-	TRBD2	TRBV7-9	TRBJ2-5	CASSSGTSGPQETHYF	TGTGCCAGCAGCTCCGGGACTAGCGGTCCACAAGAGACCCATTACTTC
once	-	TRBV2	TRBJ2-4	CASSVKIEQYF	TGTGCCAGCAGTGTAAAGATTGAGCAGTACTTC
-	TRBD1	TRBV3-1	TRBJ2-2	CASGDRVITGELFF	TGTGCCAGCGGGGACAGGGTAATCACCGGGGAGCTGTTTTTT
-	-	TRBV20-1	TRBJ2-7	CSVPSERYEQYF	TGCAGTGTTCCTAGCGAACGGTACGAGCAGTACTTC
many	-	TRBV20-1	TRBJ2-7	CSARPGGGSYEQYF	TGCAGTGCTAGACCCGGGGGCGGCTCCTACGAGCAGTACTTC
many	-	TRBV4-1	TRBJ2-7	CASSQIVPGAGSSYEQYF	TGCGCCAGCAGCCAAATCGTCCCAGGAGCAGGGAGCTCCTACGAGCAGTACTTC
few	TRBD2	TRBV20-1	TRBJ2-1	CSATLAGVRYEQFF	TGCAGTGCTACTTTAGCGGGAGTTAGATATGAGCAGTTCTTC
many	-	TRBV2	TRBJ1-2	CASSEGRTHYGYTF	TGTGCCAGCAGTGAAGGGAGAACCCATTATGGCTACACCTTC
few	-	TRBV7-9	TRBJ2-5	CASSLAKPETQYF	TGTGCCAGCAGCTTAGCCAAACCGGAGACCCAGTACTTC
-	-	TRBV5-6	TRBJ1-1	CASSLSGDTEAFF	TGTGCCAGCAGCTTGTCCGGAGACACTGAAGCTTTCTTT
once	-	TRBV7-2	TRBJ2-5	CASSPTSGAGETQYF	TGTGCCAGCAGCCCGACTTCCGGCGCGGGGGAGACCCAGTACTTC
many	TRBD1	TRBV27	TRBJ1-2	CASSLSRTGANYGYTF	TGTGCCAGCAGTTTATCCCGGACAGGAGCTAACTATGGCTACACCTTC
few	TRBD1	TRBV7-3	TRBJ2-7	CASSCLRDSEQYF	TGTGCCAGCAGCTGCTTAAGGGACAGCGAGCAGTACTTC